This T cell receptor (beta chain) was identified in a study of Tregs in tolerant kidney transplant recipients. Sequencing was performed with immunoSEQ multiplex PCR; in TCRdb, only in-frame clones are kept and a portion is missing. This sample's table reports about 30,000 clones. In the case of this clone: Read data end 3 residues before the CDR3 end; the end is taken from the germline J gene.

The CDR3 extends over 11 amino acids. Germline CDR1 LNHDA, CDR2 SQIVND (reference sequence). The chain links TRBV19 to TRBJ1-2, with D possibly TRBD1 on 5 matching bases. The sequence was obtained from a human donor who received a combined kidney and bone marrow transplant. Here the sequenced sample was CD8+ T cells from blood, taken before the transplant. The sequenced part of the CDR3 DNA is TGTGCCAGTAGTATCCAGGGAGGC. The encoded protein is CASSIQGG. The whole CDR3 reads CASSIQGGYTF.